The TCR beta chain described here comes from a study of cytomegalovirus exposure and HLA in healthy donors. The protocol was immunoSEQ multiplex PCR, while the TCRdb copy is restricted to in-frame clones and leaves out a portion. This sample has tens of thousands of clones, with around 94% found just once. V lost 2 bases and J lost 3; bases outside the gene matches: 7. Germline V gene data show CDR1 as MGHRA and CDR2 as YSYEKL. The CDR3 is 15 residues long. The donors were members of the validation cohort, which comprised around 110 subjects and was separate from the first cohort of roughly 700 subjects.

The sequencing sample was made of PBMCs. The chain employs TRBV4-1 and TRBJ2-7; TRBD2 matches 7 bases. The sequence derives from a woman younger than 35 in good health and CMV-seropositive. Here the CDR3 DNA reads TGCGCCAGCAGCCAAAAAGGGGCGGGGGTCTACGAGCAGTACTTC. This gives the protein CASSQKGAGVYEQYF.